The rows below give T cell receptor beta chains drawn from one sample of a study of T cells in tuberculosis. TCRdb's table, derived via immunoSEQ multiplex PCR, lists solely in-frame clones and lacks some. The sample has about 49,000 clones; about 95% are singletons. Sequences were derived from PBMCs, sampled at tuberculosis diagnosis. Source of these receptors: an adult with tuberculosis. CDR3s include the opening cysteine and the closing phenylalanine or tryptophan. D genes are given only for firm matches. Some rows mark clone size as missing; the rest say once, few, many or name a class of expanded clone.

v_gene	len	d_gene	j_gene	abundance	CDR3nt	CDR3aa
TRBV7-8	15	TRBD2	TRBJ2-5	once	TGTGCCAGCAGCCGCGGGGGGGGGTACCAAGAGACCCAGTACTTC	CASSRGGGYQETQYF
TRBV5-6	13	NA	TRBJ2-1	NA	TGTGCCAGCAGCTTGTCTCGGGGCAATGAGCAGTTCTTC	CASSLSRGNEQFF
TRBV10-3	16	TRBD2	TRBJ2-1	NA	TGTGCCATCAGTGCCCCGACTAGCGGGGCTGTCAATGAGCAGTTCTTC	CAISAPTSGAVNEQFF
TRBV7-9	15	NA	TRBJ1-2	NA	TGTGCCAGCAGCTTACAAATGCCTACCCCGAGGGGCTACACCTTC	CASSLQMPTPRGYTF
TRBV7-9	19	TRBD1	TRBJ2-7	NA	TGTGCCAGCAGCTTAGCCAGACAGGGGAGCAGTACCAGCTCCTACGAGCAGTACTTC	CASSLARQGSSTSSYEQYF
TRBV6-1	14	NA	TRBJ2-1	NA	TGTGCCAGCAGCCCCGAGCTAGCCCGCAATGAGCAGTTCTTC	CASSPELARNEQFF
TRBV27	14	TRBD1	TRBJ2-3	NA	TGTGCCAGTGGCCAGGACAGGGCGAGAGATACGCAGTATTTT	CASGQDRARDTQYF
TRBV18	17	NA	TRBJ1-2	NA	TGTGCCAGCTCACCACCGGCCCAAGACAGATCCAACTATGGCTACACCTTC	CASSPPAQDRSNYGYTF
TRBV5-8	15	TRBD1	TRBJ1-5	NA	TGTGCCAGCAGCTTGGCAGGGGGGAAAAATCAGCCCCAGCATTTT	CASSLAGGKNQPQHF
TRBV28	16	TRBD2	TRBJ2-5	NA	TGTGCCAGCAGTTTATGGACGGGTCGTCGGGAGGGGACCCAGTACTTC	CASSLWTGRREGTQYF
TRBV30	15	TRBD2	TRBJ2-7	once	TGTGCCTGCGCAACCAATAGCGGGTTCTTAGGCGAGCAGTACTTC	CACATNSGFLGEQYF
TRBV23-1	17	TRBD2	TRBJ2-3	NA	TGCGCCAGCAGTCAGTTGACCGGGACTAGCGGCACAGATACGCAGTATTTT	CASSQLTGTSGTDTQYF
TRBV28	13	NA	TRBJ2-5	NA	TGTGCCAGCAGGGAGGGTCGGCAAGAGACCCAGTACTTC	CASREGRQETQYF
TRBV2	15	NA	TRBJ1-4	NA	TGTGCCAGCATAACTGCCAGGGGAAAGAATGAAAAACTGTTTTTT	CASITARGKNEKLFF
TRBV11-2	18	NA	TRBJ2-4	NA	TGTGCCAGCAGCTTGGTAGGGTTAACAGCGGCTATCAAAAACATTCAGTACTTC	CASSLVGLTAAIKNIQYF
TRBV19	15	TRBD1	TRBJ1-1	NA	TGTGCCAGTAGTCTTGCCGGGACAGACTACGCTGAAGCTTTCTTT	CASSLAGTDYAEAFF
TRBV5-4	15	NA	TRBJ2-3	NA	TGTGCCAGCAGCTGGGGAGCAAGCGGCACAGATACGCAGTATTTT	CASSWGASGTDTQYF
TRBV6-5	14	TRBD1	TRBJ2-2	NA	TGTGCCAGCAGCCGACAGGGGAACACCGGGGAGCTGTTTTTT	CASSRQGNTGELFF
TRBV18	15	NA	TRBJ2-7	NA	TGTGCCAGCTCACCCCGGAGTTCCCTAACCTACGAGCAGTACTTC	CASSPRSSLTYEQYF
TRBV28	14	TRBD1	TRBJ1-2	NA	TGTGCCAGCAGTTCCCCCGGACAGGGAGGGGGCTACACCTTC	CASSSPGQGGGYTF
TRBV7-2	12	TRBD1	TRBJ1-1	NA	TGTGCCAGCAGGACAGGGGTCAGTGAAGCTTTCTTT	CASRTGVSEAFF
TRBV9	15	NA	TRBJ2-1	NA	TGTGCCAGCACCAAACAACCCAGCTCCTACAATGAGCAGTTCTTC	CASTKQPSSYNEQFF